This T cell receptor (beta chain) stems from a study of shared clonotypes between healthy human individuals. Across the whole study: A donor's plate count was three for CD4 naive and three for CD4 memory; CD8 naive had two and CD8 memory one. Broader study findings: Estimated richness was generally greater in naive than memory subsets.

Several immunoSEQ 96-well plates shared each subset's DNA, each plate a replicate. Sequencing used immunoSEQ multiplex PCR; TCRdb keeps in-frame clones, though not all of them. The sample lists hundreds of thousands of clones, approximately 97% occurring once. For this clone: The antigen remains unidentified.

CDR3 size: 15 residues. V shed 2 bases, J shed 9 bases, and the junction held 7 bases outside the gene matches. Germline V CDR1 and CDR2: ENHRY, SYGVKD. Sequenced: naive CD4+ T cells sorted from blood. Subset given: CD45RA+ positively selected. The rearrangement links TRBV10-3 to TRBJ2-1; 10 bases line up with TRBD2. The clonotype originates from a woman in her twenties or thirties in good health. CDR3 loop: CAISERLAGDGEQFF. CDR3 in DNA: TGTGCCATCAGTGAGCGGCTAGCGGGAGACGGTGAGCAGTTCTTC.